Shown below are 29 T cell receptor beta chains from a single sample sequenced in a study of T cell responses to AZD1222 COVID-19 vaccine. The table came from immunoSEQ multiplex PCR; TCRdb's copy has only in-frame clones and leaves some out. The sample holds around 96,000 clones, 80% to 95% seen once. Source: peripheral blood, taken 28 days after the second AZD1222 dose. The receptors derive from an adult who received the AZD1222 COVID-19 vaccine.

This rearrangement joins TRBV7-9 to TRBJ2-5; possibly TRBD2 for D (6 bases). The germline gives CDR1 SEHNR, CDR2 FQNEAQ (reference sequence). CDR3 length: 14 residues. Trimming stripped 3 bases from V and 4 bases from J, with 12 bases between. The CDR3 loop reads CASSFGGVIETQYF. CDR3 DNA sequence: TGTGCCAGCAGCTTCGGGGGTGTGATAGAGACCCAGTACTTC. Together with reference TRBV7-9 and TRBJ2-5, the CDR3 gives the full variable domain: DTGVSQNPRHKITKRGQNVTFRCDPISEHNRLYWYRQTLGQGPEFLTYFQNEAQLEKSRLLSDRFSAERPKGSFSTLEIQRTEQGDSAMYLCASSFGGVIETQYFGPGTRLLVL.

This clone was counted once. The CDR3 loop reads CASSQAVTSGSKARFF. DNA of the CDR3: TGTGCCAGCAGTCAAGCGGTGACTAGCGGGAGTAAGGCCCGGTTCTTC. The chain carries TRBV27 and TRBJ2-1; 12 nucleotides agree with TRBD2. With 5 bases clipped from V and 15 bases from J, the junction kept 17 bases outside the gene matches. Germline CDR1 is MNHEY and CDR2 is SMNVEV (reference sequence). The CDR3 has 16 residues.

As DNA, the CDR3 is TGTGCCAGCAGCTTAGGGGCGGTTACCAGCAATCAGCCCCAGCATTTT. This codes for CASSLGAVTSNQPQHF. The chain joins TRBV7-9 to TRBJ1-5, with D unresolved. Between the trimmed V and J ends, which lost 1 base and 1 base, there was a span of 11 bases. The CDR3 loop spans 16 amino acids. The germline gives CDR1 SEHNR, CDR2 FQNEAQ (reference sequence).

The chain carries TRBV19 and TRBJ1-5, with 7 bases aligning to TRBD1. Germline CDR1 and CDR2: LNHDA and SQIVND (reference sequence). This CDR3 has 17 amino acids. V lost 1 base and J lost 0; bases outside the gene matches: 6. The CDR3 here is CASSIGAGGYSNQPQHF. CDR3 coding DNA: TGTGCCAGTAGTATAGGGGCAGGGGGTTATAGCAATCAGCCCCAGCATTTT.

The genes are TRBV29-1 and TRBJ1-3; no definite D call. The ends were cut back, 5 bases at V and 0 bases at J, with 11 bases in the middle. Germline V CDR1 and CDR2: SQVTM, ANQGSEA. The CDR3 has 14 residues. CDR3 residues: CSVYTGSSGNTIYF. Here the CDR3 DNA reads TGCAGCGTTTACACCGGAAGCTCTGGAAACACCATATATTTT.

V gene TRBV9 combines with J gene TRBJ1-1; D unclear. Germline CDR1 and CDR2: SGDLS and YYNGEE. With 3 bases removed from V and 0 bases from J, the gap between germline ends came to 15 bases. This CDR3 is built from 16 residues. The CDR3 region has the DNA TGTGCCAGCAGCGCAGTCGTTCATCGATTGAACACTGAAGCTTTCTTT. It is translated as CASSAVVHRLNTEAFF.

The chain uses TRBV29-1 and TRBJ2-1, with D uncertain. Germline CDR1 and CDR2: SQVTM and ANQGSEA. The CDR3 length is 15 residues. V was clipped by 7 bases and J by 0 bases, with 16 bases between them. In DNA form, the CDR3 reads TGCAGCGCCCCCATGGGCTCGAGCTCCTACAATGAGCAGTTCTTC. Amino acids: CSAPMGSSSYNEQFF.

The chain recombines TRBV9 with TRBJ2-2; D is tentatively TRBD1 or TRBD2 (6 bases each). Between the trimmed V and J ends, which lost 2 bases and 6 bases, there was a span of 14 bases. Germline V gene lookup returns CDR1 SGDLS and CDR2 YYNGEE. CDR3 length: 15 amino acids. The DNA for the CDR3 is TGTGCCAGCAGCGTGCGGGGTGGGGGCCCCGGGGAGCTGTTTTTT. Protein product: CASSVRGGGPGELFF.

The V gene is TRBV24-1, the J gene TRBJ2-3, with D perhaps TRBD2 (6 bases). V lost 6 bases to trimming and J lost 0 bases, with 9 bases between them. The CDR3 runs to 14 residues. The germline CDR1 and CDR2 sequences are KGHDR and SFDVKD. The CDR3 DNA is TGTGCCACCAGTCGGCGGGACAGCACAGATACGCAGTATTTT. Its protein is CATSRRDSTDTQYF.

This chain links TRBV29-1 with TRBJ2-7, with 9 bases matching TRBD1. Germline-derived CDR1 and CDR2 are SQVTM and ANQGSEA. V was pared by 7 bases and J by 7 bases, with 8 bases of the junction left unmatched. This CDR3 region has 12 residues. The CDR3 region has the DNA TGCAGCGCTGAGGGACAGGGAAGGGAGCAGTACTTC. This gives the protein CSAEGQGREQYF.

The gene calls are TRBV4-2 and TRBJ1-1; 9 bases match TRBD1. The CDR3 totals 13 residues. Germline-derived CDR1 and CDR2 are LGHNA and YNFKEQ. V dropped 6 bases and J dropped 7; count of bases not matched to a gene: 6. In DNA, the CDR3 is TGTGCCAGCAGACTCACAGGGGGCGTTGAAGCTTTCTTT. It codes for CASRLTGGVEAFF.

The table lists this clone with a few counts. V is TRBV9 and J is TRBJ2-1; D could derive from TRBD1 or TRBD2 (6 bases each). Between the trimmed V and J ends, which lost 0 bases and 3 bases, there was a span of 10 bases. The CDR3 is 15 amino acids. Germline CDR1 reads SGDLS; CDR2 reads YYNGEE. Here the CDR3 DNA reads TGTGCCAGCAGCGTAGGCGAGGGGGGCTACAATGAGCAGTTCTTC. It encodes CASSVGEGGYNEQFF.

The V gene is TRBV5-1, the J gene TRBJ2-3; 10 nucleotides agree with TRBD1. The length of the CDR3 is 16 residues. The trim removed 4 bases at V and 4 bases at J, leaving 9 bases unmatched. CDR1 is SGHRS and CDR2 is YFSETQ in the germline V gene. CDR3 DNA: TGCGCCAGCAGCACAAGGACAGGGGGAATAGCAGATACGCAGTATTTT. Its translation: CASSTRTGGIADTQYF.

J is TRBJ1-1 and V is TRBV2; 7 positions agree with TRBD1. Trimming cost V 7 bases and J 7 bases; bases outside gene matches: 15. Germline V lookup: CDR1 SNHLY, CDR2 FYNNEI. The CDR3 is 15 residues long. CDR3 in amino acids: CASTTINRGLGEAFF. The CDR3 DNA reads TGTGCCAGCACCACGATTAACAGGGGACTCGGTGAAGCTTTCTTT.

For this clone: Compared with germline, one end of the junction differs, possibly owing to a read error. The CDR3 protein is CAISEYGPLGYTF. CDR3 bases: TGTGCCATCAGCGAGTACGGGCCCCTGGGCTACACCTTC. This chain uses TRBV10-3 with TRBJ1-2, with D uncertain. Germline-derived CDR1 and CDR2 are ENHRY and SYGVKD. The CDR3 length is 13 residues.

The CDR3 DNA follows: TGTGCCAGTACCCTCCGAGGGGGGAGCTCCTACAATGAGCAGTTCTTC. It yields the protein CASTLRGGSSYNEQFF. V and J are TRBV19 and TRBJ2-1; D may match TRBD1 or TRBD2 (6 bases each). There are 16 residues in the CDR3. The germline V gene encodes CDR1 LNHDA and CDR2 SQIVND (reference sequence). Trimming left V 7 bases short and J 0 bases short, with 16 bases between.

The chain carries TRBV6-4 and TRBJ1-1; D is undetermined. Trimming left V 4 bases short and J 0 bases short, with 6 bases between. Germline CDR1 and CDR2: MRHNA and SNTAGT. The CDR3 covers 13 residues. CDR3 DNA: TGTGCCAGCAGTGTCGGATTGAACACTGAAGCTTTCTTT. It specifies CASSVGLNTEAFF.

This clone has only one observation. The V gene is TRBV28, the J gene TRBJ2-1; TRBD2 matches 12 bases. Germline trimming cut 5 bases from V and 5 bases from J; bases unmatched to any gene: 1. The CDR3 runs to 14 residues. CDR1 MDHEN and CDR2 SYDVKM come from the germline V gene. The CDR3 reads CASSRLAGDNEQFF. In DNA, the CDR3 is TGTGCCAGCAGTCGACTAGCGGGGGACAATGAGCAGTTCTTC.

The chain joins TRBV12-5 to TRBJ2-1; D is unresolved. Germline V gives CDR1 LGHNT, CDR2 FRNRAP. The ends were cut back, 3 bases at V and 1 base at J, with 4 bases in the middle. This CDR3 comprises 13 residues. The CDR3 coding sequence is TGTGCTAGTGGTTTTGGATCCTACAATGAGCAGTTCTTC. Translating gives CASGFGSYNEQFF.

The chain is built from TRBV7-3 and TRBJ1-1; tentative D call: TRBD1 (5 bases). This CDR3 is built from 14 residues. Germline CDR1 is SGHTA and CDR2 is FQGTGA. Trimming took off 5 bases at V and 10 bases at J, with 20 bases between the two ends. CDR3 region: CASSRWGPGSAAFF. The DNA of the CDR3 is TGTGCCAGCAGCCGTTGGGGCCCCGGGAGTGCAGCTTTCTTT.

The J gene is TRBJ2-7, the V gene TRBV5-1; tentatively, D is TRBD1 (5 bases). CDR3 length: 13 amino acids. V was pared by 2 bases and J by 2 bases, with 8 bases between. Germline V CDR1 and CDR2: SGHRS, YFSETQ. The chain's CDR3 is CASSFDSTYEQYF. The DNA of the CDR3 is TGCGCCAGCAGCTTCGACAGTACCTACGAGCAGTACTTC.

This sequence joins TRBV5-1 and TRBJ2-1; D possibly corresponds to TRBD2 (7 bases). The CDR3 totals 16 residues. V lost 4 bases to trimming and J lost 7 bases, with 21 bases between them. The germline gives CDR1 SGHRS, CDR2 YFSETQ. The DNA for the CDR3 is TGCGCCAGCAGCCCCTCGGGGGGCGCGTTCGTAAATGAGCAGTTCTTC. Translation: CASSPSGGAFVNEQFF.

This chain uses TRBV7-8 with TRBJ2-5; D is unclear. The CDR3 sequence is 15 residues long. CDR1 SGHVS and CDR2 FQNEAQ come from the germline V gene. Deletions cut 2 bases from V and 3 bases from J, with 13 bases between. The CDR3 sequence: CASSLIGIVKETQYF. DNA of the CDR3: TGTGCCAGCAGCTTAATCGGAATCGTTAAAGAGACCCAGTACTTC.

The chain combines TRBV15 with TRBJ1-2, with D possibly TRBD1 on 6 matching bases. The CDR3 covers 16 residues. Per the germline V gene, CDR1 is LNHNV and CDR2 is YYDKDF (reference sequence). V dropped 1 base and J dropped 4 bases, with 16 bases sitting between them. DNA for the CDR3: TGTGCCACCAGCAGAGTGGGTCTCCAGGGGATCTATGGCTACACCTTC. Translating it yields CATSRVGLQGIYGYTF.

The chain carries TRBV9 and TRBJ1-1; TRBD1 matches at 8 bases. Germline V CDR1 and CDR2: SGDLS, YYNGEE. The J segment lost 5 bases and the V segment lost 0 bases, leaving 6 bases of the junction unmatched. The CDR3 consists of 15 residues. The CDR3 is CASSVGQGAGTEAFF. The CDR3 coding sequence is TGTGCCAGCAGCGTAGGGCAGGGGGCGGGAACTGAAGCTTTCTTT.

This chain joins TRBV19 and TRBJ2-3; no firm D call. This CDR3 is 11 amino acids long. V lost 3 bases and J 6 bases, leaving 4 bases between the germline ends. Looked up from germline, CDR1 is LNHDA and CDR2 is SQIVND (reference sequence). Here the CDR3 DNA reads TGTGCCAGTAGTATGATGGATACGCAGTATTTT. It translates to CASSMMDTQYF.

This chain uses TRBV19 with TRBJ1-2; tentative D call: TRBD1 (5 bases). V shed 5 bases and J shed 0 bases, with 13 bases lying between them. Germline loops: CDR1 LNHDA, CDR2 SQIVND (reference sequence). The CDR3 spans 15 residues. The CDR3 loop is CASSSRGGANYGYTF. The CDR3 nucleotides are TGTGCCAGTAGTTCTAGAGGAGGGGCTAACTATGGCTACACCTTC.

This clone was counted once. The rearrangement links TRBV27 to TRBJ2-1; 8 nucleotides match TRBD2. Per the germline V gene, CDR1 is MNHEY and CDR2 is SMNVEV (reference sequence). The CDR3 runs 13 residues. The V and J ends lost 9 bases and 9 bases, in that order; junction bases with no gene match: 10. The CDR3 sequence is CASRGAGGGEQFF. For the CDR3, the DNA is TGTGCCAGTCGGGGGGCGGGGGGTGGTGAGCAGTTCTTC.

V and J are TRBV3-1 (or the pseudogene TRBV3-2) and TRBJ1-1; 7 bases fit TRBD1. The CDR3 has 15 residues. CDR1 LGHDT and CDR2 YNNKEL come from the germline V gene (reference sequence). The ends lost 3 bases at V and 0 bases at J; junction bases unmatched: 4. The CDR3 sequence: CASSHSDRMNTEAFF. Here the CDR3 DNA reads TGTGCCAGCAGCCACTCGGACAGGATGAACACTGAAGCTTTCTTT.